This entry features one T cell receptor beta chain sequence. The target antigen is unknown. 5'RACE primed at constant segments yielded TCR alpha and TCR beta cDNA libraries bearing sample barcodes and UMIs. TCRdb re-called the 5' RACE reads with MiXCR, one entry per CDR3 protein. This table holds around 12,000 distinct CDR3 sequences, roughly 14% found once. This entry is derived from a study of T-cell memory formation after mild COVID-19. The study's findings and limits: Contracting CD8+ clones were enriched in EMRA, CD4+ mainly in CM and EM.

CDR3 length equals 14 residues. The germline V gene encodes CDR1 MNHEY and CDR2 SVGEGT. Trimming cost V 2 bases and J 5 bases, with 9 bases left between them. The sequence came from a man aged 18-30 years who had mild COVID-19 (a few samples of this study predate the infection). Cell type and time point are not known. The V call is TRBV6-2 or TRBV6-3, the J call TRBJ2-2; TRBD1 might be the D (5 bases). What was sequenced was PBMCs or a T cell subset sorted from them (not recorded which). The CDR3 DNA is TGTGCCAGCAGTTACGGGGCAGAGACCGGGGAGCTGTTTTTT. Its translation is CASSYGAETGELFF.